A selection of T cell receptor beta chains follows, all from one sample in a study of OX40 agonist ivuxolimab in advanced cancers. Only in-frame clones appear in the TCRdb table, and some are missing; sequencing was by immunoSEQ multiplex PCR. The data hold about 80,000 clones, with 90% to 95% observed a single time. The source material was CD4+ or CD8+ T cells sorted from blood, sampled in a trial of the OX40 agonist ivuxolimab. The receptors originated from an adult with an advanced solid tumor such as melanoma, head and neck, liver or kidney cancer. CDR3s include the opening cysteine and the closing phenylalanine or tryptophan. D genes are given only for firm matches. Clone size is shown for a subset of rows, as once, few, many or a class of expanded clone.

CDR3aa	CDR3nt	d_gene	v_gene	j_gene	abundance
CASSPTPSSYNEQFF	TGTGCCAGCAGCCCCACCCCGAGCTCCTACAATGAGCAGTTCTTC	NA	TRBV9	TRBJ2-1	once
CASSLGHYGYTF	TGTGCCAGCAGCTTGGGACACTATGGCTACACCTTC	NA	TRBV5-4	TRBJ1-2	NA
CASSLVTGGLTGELFF	TGTGCCAGCAGCTTGGTTACGGGAGGCCTCACCGGGGAGCTGTTTTTT	TRBD2	TRBV5-4	TRBJ2-2	NA
CASSPTARNTIYF	TGCGCCAGCAGCCCTACGGCAAGAAACACCATATATTTT	NA	TRBV5-1	TRBJ1-3	once
CASSVGGLATARAETQYF	TGTGCCAGCAGCGTCGGAGGACTAGCTACCGCGCGGGCAGAGACCCAGTACTTC	TRBD2	TRBV9	TRBJ2-5	NA
CASSYQPVTSAVFNEQFF	TGTGCCAGCAGCTACCAGCCAGTGACTAGCGCCGTCTTCAATGAGCAGTTCTTC	TRBD2	TRBV7-2	TRBJ2-1	NA
CASSAKGSGNTIYF	TGTGCCAGCAGTGCCAAGGGTAGTGGAAACACCATATATTTT	NA	TRBV6-1	TRBJ1-3	NA
CASSARLAITGANVLTF	TGTGCCAGCAGCGCCCGACTAGCGATTACTGGGGCCAACGTCCTGACTTTC	TRBD2	TRBV9	TRBJ2-6	NA
CASRLAGPQPQHF	TGTGCCAGTAGGTTGGCTGGCCCCCAGCCCCAGCATTTT	NA	TRBV28	TRBJ1-5	few
CASRRDRAYEQYF	TGTGCCAGCAGAAGGGACCGCGCCTACGAGCAGTACTTC	NA	TRBV2	TRBJ2-7	NA
CASSYHRDRLSNGYTF	TGTGCCAGCAGTTACCATCGAGACAGGTTATCCAATGGCTACACCTTC	NA	TRBV6-5	TRBJ1-2	NA
CASSSPDFNYGYTF	TGTGCCAGCAGCTCGCCAGACTTTAACTATGGCTACACCTTC	NA	TRBV5-8	TRBJ1-2	NA
CASSFGTGRTGTGELFF	TGTGCCAGCAGTTTTGGGACAGGGAGGACAGGCACCGGGGAGCTGTTTTTT	TRBD1	TRBV28	TRBJ2-2	once
CASSSQRSTDTQYF	TGTGCCAGCAGCTCCCAGCGCAGCACAGATACGCAGTATTTT	NA	TRBV7-2	TRBJ2-3	NA
CASSLVFAIQETQYF	TGTGCCAGCAGCTTAGTGTTTGCGATCCAAGAGACCCAGTACTTC	NA	TRBV11-3	TRBJ2-5	NA
CASSTRGGDEQFF	TGTGCCAGCAGTACCAGGGGTGGCGATGAGCAGTTCTTC	NA	TRBV6-1	TRBJ2-1	NA
CASSGRSSVYDTQYF	TGTGCCAGCAGCGGACGATCCTCCGTCTACGATACGCAGTATTTT	NA	TRBV7-8	TRBJ2-3	NA
CASSVDGKGYEQYF	TGTGCCAGCAGCGTAGACGGAAAGGGCTACGAGCAGTACTTC	NA	TRBV9	TRBJ2-7	NA
CASSATSGTKQYF	TGTGCCAGCAGTGCGACTAGCGGTACCAAGCAGTACTTC	TRBD2	TRBV6-1	TRBJ2-7	NA
CASSLRGNAGNTIYF	TGTGCCAGCAGCTTACGAGGGAACGCTGGAAACACCATATATTTT	NA	TRBV7-9	TRBJ1-3	NA
CASSLDGPNYGYTF	TGTGCCAGCAGCTTGGACGGACCTAACTATGGCTACACCTTC	NA	TRBV5-4	TRBJ1-2	NA
CASLGGAYGYTF	TGTGCCAGCTTGGGCGGTGCCTATGGCTACACCTTC	NA	TRBV6-5	TRBJ1-2	NA
CASSWGTSGRPGELFF	TGTGCCAGCAGCTGGGGGACTAGCGGGAGGCCCGGGGAGCTGTTTTTT	TRBD2	TRBV7-9	TRBJ2-2	NA
CASSLGAYSNQPQHF	TGTGCCAGCAGCTTGGGAGCGTATAGCAATCAGCCCCAGCATTTT	NA	TRBV5-8	TRBJ1-5	NA
CASSWRLGETQYF	TGCGCCAGCAGTTGGAGACTCGGAGAGACCCAGTACTTC	NA	TRBV10-1	TRBJ2-5	NA
CASKTQGTSYEQCF	TGTGCCAGCAAGACTCAGGGGACCTCCTACGAGCAGTGCTTC	NA	TRBV5-8	TRBJ2-7	NA
CAIRASEIYNEQFF	TGTGCCATAAGGGCTAGTGAAATTTACAATGAGCAGTTCTTC	NA	TRBV10-3	TRBJ2-1	NA
CASSLAGVDEQFF	TGTGCCAGCAGCTTGGCCGGGGTGGATGAGCAGTTCTTC	NA	TRBV5-4	TRBJ2-1	few
CASSRNANTGELFF	TGTGCCAGCTCTCGGAACGCGAACACCGGGGAGCTGTTTTTT	NA	TRBV18	TRBJ2-2	NA
CASSKLAGSTDTQYF	TGCGCCAGCAGCAAACTAGCCGGGAGCACAGATACGCAGTATTTT	NA	TRBV4-3	TRBJ2-3	NA